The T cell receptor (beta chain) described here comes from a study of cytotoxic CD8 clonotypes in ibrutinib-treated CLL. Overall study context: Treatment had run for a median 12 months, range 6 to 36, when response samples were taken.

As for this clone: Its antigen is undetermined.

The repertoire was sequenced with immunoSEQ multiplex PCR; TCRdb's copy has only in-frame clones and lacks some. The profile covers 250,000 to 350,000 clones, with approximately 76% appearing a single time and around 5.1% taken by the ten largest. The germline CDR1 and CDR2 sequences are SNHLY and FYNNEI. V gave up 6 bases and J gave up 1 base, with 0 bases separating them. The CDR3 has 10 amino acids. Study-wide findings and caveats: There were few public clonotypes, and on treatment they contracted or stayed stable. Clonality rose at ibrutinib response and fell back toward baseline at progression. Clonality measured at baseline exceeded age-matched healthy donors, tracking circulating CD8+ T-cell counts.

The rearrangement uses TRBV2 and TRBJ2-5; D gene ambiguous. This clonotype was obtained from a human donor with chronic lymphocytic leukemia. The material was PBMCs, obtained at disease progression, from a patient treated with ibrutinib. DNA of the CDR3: TGTGCCAGCAGCCAAGAGACCCAGTACTTC. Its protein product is CASSQETQYF.